This TCR beta chain was identified in a study of cytomegalovirus exposure and HLA in healthy donors. Study outcomes and limitations: The study listed roughly 160 cytomegalovirus-associated TCR beta chains. Later work associated around 18,000 TCR beta sequences with HLA alleles at 0.05 false discovery rate. Analyzed later, association rates of TCRs varied across HLA loci, with DRB1 most and HLA-C fewest.

Concerning this clone itself: No antigen is known for it.

CDR1 and CDR2 (germline): MNHEY, SVGAGI. The CDR3 runs to 14 residues. Trimming removed 6 bases from V and 4 bases from J; junction bases left unmatched: 6. The study ran its PCR with 60 Vbeta and 13 Jbeta primers. Assay used: immunoSEQ multiplex PCR; TCRdb lists only in-frame clones, some missing. The sample holds around 150,000 clones; 70% to 80% are singletons and the top ten take 4.5% to 6%. The material sequenced was PBMCs. The V and J genes are TRBV6-5 and TRBJ1-5, with TRBD1 matching over 7 bases. The clonotype was recovered from a male donor in good health and CMV-seronegative. The DNA of the CDR3 is TGTGCCAGCAGGCCTATCAGGGGGAATCAGCCCCAGCATTTT. It yields the protein CASRPIRGNQPQHF.